These 10 T cell receptor beta chains originate from one sample sequenced in a study of T-cell reconstitution after alpha-beta-depleted transplantation in children. The TCRbeta library was prepared with unique molecular identifiers. MiXCR, applied by TCRdb to the PCR reads, yields one record per CDR3 protein. The sample carries approximately 800,000 distinct CDR3 sequences, roughly 15% recorded once. Sequences were derived from PBMCs, mostly from graft donor cells, sampled 360 days after TCRalphabeta/CD19-depleted stem cell transplant. The receptors were gathered from a male patient under 18 who had a stem cell transplant for acute lymphoblastic leukemia, so the T cells may come from the graft donor.

The chain combines TRBV20-1 with TRBJ2-1; TRBD2 matches 7 bases. The length of the CDR3 is 16 residues. Germline assignment: CDR1 DFQATT and CDR2 SNEGSKA (reference sequence). Trimming removed 1 base from V and 4 bases from J; junction bases left unmatched: 10. CDR3 protein: CSARVTSSGDYNEQFF. CDR3 coding DNA: TGCAGTGCTAGAGTAACTTCTAGCGGAGATTACAATGAGCAGTTCTTC.

The rearrangement joins TRBV29-1 to TRBJ2-3; D perhaps matches TRBD2 (5 bases). CDR3 length equals 12 residues. Per germline, CDR1 SQVTM and CDR2 ANQGSEA. The CDR3 region is CSAPVPGSTQYF. DNA for the CDR3: TGCAGTGCTCCAGTGCCGGGAAGTACGCAGTATTTT.

This rearrangement joins TRBV4-1 to TRBJ2-7; 7 bases fit TRBD2. The CDR3 is 16 amino acids. The V and J ends lost 4 bases and 3 bases, in that order; junction bases with no gene match: 12. CDR1 MGHRA and CDR2 YSYEKL come from the germline V gene. CDR3 sequence reads: CASSPDPGGRGYEQYF. For the CDR3, the DNA is TGCGCCAGCAGCCCCGACCCTGGCGGGAGAGGCTACGAGCAGTACTTC.

The V gene is TRBV12-3 or TRBV12-4, the J gene TRBJ2-3; 13 bases are shared with TRBD2. The length of the CDR3 is 19 residues. The V and J ends lost 6 bases and 0 bases, in that order; junction bases with no gene match: 12. The CDR3 here is CASRSRPGLAGPSTDTQYF. The CDR3 bases are TGTGCCAGCAGGTCCAGACCGGGACTAGCGGGGCCCAGCACAGATACGCAGTATTTT.

This clonotype was observed a few times. The chain links TRBV20-1 to TRBJ2-1, with D perhaps assigned TRBD1 or TRBD2 (5 bases each). CDR1 is DFQATT and CDR2 is SNEGSKA in the germline V gene (reference sequence). There are 16 residues in the CDR3. Trimming removed 4 bases at V and 7 bases at J, with 23 bases between. In DNA form, the CDR3 reads TGCAGTGCTACTACCCTAGCCGGGATGGGGGATAATGAGCAGTTCTTC. This sequence encodes CSATTLAGMGDNEQFF.

The rearrangement joins TRBV7-9 to TRBJ2-2; 10 bases line up with TRBD2. CDR3 length equals 16 residues. J gave up 6 bases and V 3 bases, and 7 bases lay outside the gene matches. Germline loops: CDR1 SEHNR, CDR2 FQNEAQ (reference sequence). In DNA, the CDR3 is TGTGCCAGCAGCTTCTCCAGCGGGAGGGCCCCCGGGGAGCTGTTTTTT. Protein product: CASSFSSGRAPGELFF. The variable domain in full, with the rest retrieved from reference TRBV7-9 and TRBJ2-2, is DTGVSQNPRHKITKRGQNVTFRCDPISEHNRLYWYRQTLGQGPEFLTYFQNEAQLEKSRLLSDRFSAERPKGSFSTLEIQRTEQGDSAMYLCASSFSSGRAPGELFFGEGSRLTVL.

This clonotype has a count of ten or more. V and J are TRBV5-1 and TRBJ2-1, with TRBD2 identical over 7 bases. The CDR3 spans 14 residues. CDR1 SGHRS and CDR2 YFSETQ come from the germline V gene. The V segment lost 5 bases and the J segment 5 bases; nucleotides outside the gene matches: 7. In nucleotides, the CDR3 is TGCGCCAGCAGGGGGAGGGCTAACCACAATGAGCAGTTCTTC. Amino acids: CASRGRANHNEQFF.

This clonotype was recorded a few times. The V call is TRBV5-1, the J call TRBJ2-1, with 8 bases matching TRBD2. The CDR3 runs to 17 residues. Per germline, CDR1 SGHRS and CDR2 YFSETQ. V trimming: 4 bases; J trimming: 2 bases; junction bases outside the gene matches: 11. As DNA, the CDR3 is TGCGCCAGCAGCCGGGGACTCAGCGGGAGAACCTACAATGAGCAGTTCTTC. Translated, it gives CASSRGLSGRTYNEQFF.

This clonotype was seen only a few times. V gene TRBV20-1 combines with J gene TRBJ2-7; D might be TRBD1 (6 bases). V was clipped by 5 bases and J by 2 bases, with 19 bases between them. CDR3 length: 15 residues. Germline V lookup: CDR1 DFQATT, CDR2 SNEGSKA (reference sequence). The CDR3 DNA is TGCAGTGCTGGGGGCCCCATTACAGGGACCTACGAGCAGTACTTC. This translates into CSAGGPITGTYEQYF.

The table lists this clonotype with a few counts. The V call is TRBV10-3, the J call TRBJ2-3, with 15 bases aligning to TRBD2. V dropped 4 bases and J dropped 0; count of bases not matched to a gene: 8. This CDR3 has 19 residues. Germline loops: CDR1 ENHRY, CDR2 SYGVKD. The CDR3: CAISGGLAGGSKSTDTQYF. The CDR3 coding sequence is TGTGCCATCAGTGGGGGACTAGCGGGAGGTTCGAAGAGCACAGATACGCAGTATTTT.